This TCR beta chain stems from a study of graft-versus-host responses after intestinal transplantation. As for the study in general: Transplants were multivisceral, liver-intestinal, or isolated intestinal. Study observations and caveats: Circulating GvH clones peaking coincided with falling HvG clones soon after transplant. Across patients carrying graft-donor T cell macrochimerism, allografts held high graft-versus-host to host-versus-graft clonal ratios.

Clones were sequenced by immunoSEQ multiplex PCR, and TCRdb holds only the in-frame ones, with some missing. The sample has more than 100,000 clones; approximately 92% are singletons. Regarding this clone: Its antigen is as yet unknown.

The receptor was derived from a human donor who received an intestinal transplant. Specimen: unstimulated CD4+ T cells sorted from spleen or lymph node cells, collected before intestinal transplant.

The CDR3 is CAWSVYLLVGRTNTEAFF. The DNA of the CDR3 is TGTGCCTGGAGTGTATATCTCCTAGTCGGGCGCACTAACACTGAAGCTTTCTTT. This chain joins TRBV30 and TRBJ1-1; D gene ambiguous. The germline gives CDR1 GTSNPN, CDR2 SVGIG (reference sequence). The V and J ends lost 0 bases and 2 bases respectively, with 22 bases between them. This CDR3 is built from 18 residues.